This TCR beta chain was sequenced in a study of T cell responses to AZD1222 COVID-19 vaccine. Study-level points and caveats: After two AZD1222 doses, spike-specific TCR breadth and depth rose versus day 0. CD4 TCRs covered the whole spike, strongest at regions 160-218 and 743-854.

TCRdb keeps only in-frame clones here, not all; method: immunoSEQ multiplex PCR. The sample includes roughly 150,000 clones, approximately 91% of them seen just once. With respect to this clone: Its antigen is as yet unknown.

Germline CDR1 LGHDT, CDR2 YNNKEL (reference sequence). This CDR3 region has 13 residues. Trimming cost V 4 bases and J 17 bases, with 18 bases left between them. The genes are TRBV3-1 (or the pseudogene TRBV3-2) and TRBJ1-6; D may be TRBD1 (6 bases). The sample in question was peripheral blood, obtained 28 days after the second AZD1222 dose. This sequence was found in an adult who received the AZD1222 COVID-19 vaccine. The CDR3 DNA reads as TGTGCCAGCAGCCCCCGACAGGCGGGGGGGTTCCACTTT. Translating it yields CASSPRQAGGFHF.